Here is one T cell receptor (beta chain) with its context. Antigen: not known. An end of the junction differs from the germline gene, which may be a read error. The CDR3 runs to 17 residues. Germline V gene data show CDR1 as LGHNA and CDR2 as YSLEER. These data come from a study of response to subunit inactivated influenza vaccine. Study-level findings and limits: Every seasonal influenza vaccination brings in few new T cells, the authors suggested.

Each CDR3 protein is one row after TCRdb ran MiXCR on the RT-PCR reads. Here the sample spans over 150,000 distinct CDR3 sequences, about 10% being singletons. This rearrangement joins TRBV4-3 to TRBJ2-1; D gene uncertain. This clonotype originated in a man aged 50 to 69 who received an inactivated influenza vaccine. The source material was CD8+ T cells sorted from PBMCs, sampled approximately 25 months after vaccination. As DNA, the CDR3 is TGCGACAGCAGCCAAAAATGGGCGGAGAGTTTATACAATGAGCAGTTCTTC. This codes for CDSSQKWAESLYNEQFF.